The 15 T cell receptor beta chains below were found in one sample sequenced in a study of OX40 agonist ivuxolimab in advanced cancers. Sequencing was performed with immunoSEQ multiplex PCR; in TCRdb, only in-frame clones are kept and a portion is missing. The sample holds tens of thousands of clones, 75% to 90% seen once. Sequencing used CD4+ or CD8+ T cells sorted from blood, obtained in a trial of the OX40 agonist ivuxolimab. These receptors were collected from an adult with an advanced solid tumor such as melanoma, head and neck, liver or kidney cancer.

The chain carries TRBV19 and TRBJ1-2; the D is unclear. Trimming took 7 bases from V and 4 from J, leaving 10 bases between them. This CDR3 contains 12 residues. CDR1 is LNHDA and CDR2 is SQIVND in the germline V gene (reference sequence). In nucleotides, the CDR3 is TGTGCCAGTATGGAGGGCGGCTATGGCTACACCTTC. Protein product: CASMEGGYGYTF.

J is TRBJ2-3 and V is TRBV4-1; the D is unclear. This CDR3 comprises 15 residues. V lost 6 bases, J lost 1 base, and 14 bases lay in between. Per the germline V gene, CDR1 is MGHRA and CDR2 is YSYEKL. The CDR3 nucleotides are TGCGCCAGCAGTCATGACCCACGGGGCACAGATACGCAGTATTTT. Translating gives CASSHDPRGTDTQYF.

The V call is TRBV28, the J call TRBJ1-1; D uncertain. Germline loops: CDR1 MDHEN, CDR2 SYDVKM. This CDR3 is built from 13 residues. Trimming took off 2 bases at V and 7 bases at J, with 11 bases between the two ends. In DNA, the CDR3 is TGTGCCAGCAGTTTAGCCCGGCTTAGTGAAGCTTTCTTT. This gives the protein CASSLARLSEAFF.

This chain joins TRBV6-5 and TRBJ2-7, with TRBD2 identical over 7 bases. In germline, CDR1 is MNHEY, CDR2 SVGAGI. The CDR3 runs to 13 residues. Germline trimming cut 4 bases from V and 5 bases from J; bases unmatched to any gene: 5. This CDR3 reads CASSSGTIDEQYF. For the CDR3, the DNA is TGTGCCAGCAGTTCCGGGACTATCGACGAGCAGTACTTC.

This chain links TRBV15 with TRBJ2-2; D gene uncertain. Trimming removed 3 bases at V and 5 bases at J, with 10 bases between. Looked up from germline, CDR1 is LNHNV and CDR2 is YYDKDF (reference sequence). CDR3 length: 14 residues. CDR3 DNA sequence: TGTGCCACCAGCAGCCCGCCTGGAACCGGGGAGCTGTTTTTT. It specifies CATSSPPGTGELFF.

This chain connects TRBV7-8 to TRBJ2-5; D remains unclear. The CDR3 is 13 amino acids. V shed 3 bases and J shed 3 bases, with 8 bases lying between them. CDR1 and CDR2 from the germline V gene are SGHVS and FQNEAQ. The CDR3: CASSFLSEETQYF. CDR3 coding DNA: TGTGCCAGCAGCTTTCTGTCAGAAGAGACCCAGTACTTC.

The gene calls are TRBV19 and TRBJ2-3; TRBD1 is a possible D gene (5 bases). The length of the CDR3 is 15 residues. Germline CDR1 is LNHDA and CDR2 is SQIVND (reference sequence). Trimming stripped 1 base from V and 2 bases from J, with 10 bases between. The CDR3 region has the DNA TGTGCCAGTAGTATAGGAATGGGGCTCACAGATACGCAGTATTTT. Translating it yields CASSIGMGLTDTQYF.

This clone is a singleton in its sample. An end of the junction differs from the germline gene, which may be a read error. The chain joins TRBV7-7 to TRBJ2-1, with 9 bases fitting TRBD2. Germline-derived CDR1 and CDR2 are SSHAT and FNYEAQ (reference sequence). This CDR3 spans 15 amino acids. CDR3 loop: CASSLGGRAGDEQFF. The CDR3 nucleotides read TGTGCTAGCAGCTTAGGCGGGAGGGCCGGAGATGAGCAGTTCTTC.

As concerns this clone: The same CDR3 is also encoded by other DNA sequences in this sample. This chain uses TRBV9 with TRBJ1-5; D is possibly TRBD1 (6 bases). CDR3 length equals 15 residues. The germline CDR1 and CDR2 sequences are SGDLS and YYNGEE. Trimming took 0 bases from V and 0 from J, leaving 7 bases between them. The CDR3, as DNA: TGTGCCAGCAGCGTAGGACAGGCTAGCAATCAGCCCCAGCATTTT. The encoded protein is CASSVGQASNQPQHF.

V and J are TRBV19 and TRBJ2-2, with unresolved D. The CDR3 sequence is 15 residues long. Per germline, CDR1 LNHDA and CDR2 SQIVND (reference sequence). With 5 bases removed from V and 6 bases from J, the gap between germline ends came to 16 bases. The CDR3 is CASSLWMAAAGELFF. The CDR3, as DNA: TGTGCCAGTAGTCTTTGGATGGCGGCTGCCGGGGAGCTGTTTTTT.

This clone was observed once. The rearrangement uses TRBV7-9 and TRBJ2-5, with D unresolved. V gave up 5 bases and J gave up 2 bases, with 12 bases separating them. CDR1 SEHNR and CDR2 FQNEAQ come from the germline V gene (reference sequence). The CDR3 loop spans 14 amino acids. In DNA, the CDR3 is TGTGCCAGCAGCCGTTCGACACCGCAAGAGACCCAGTACTTC. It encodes CASSRSTPQETQYF.

The CDR3 is CASSPGHLISGANVLTF. In nucleotides, the CDR3 is TGTGCCAGCAGCCCGGGACATCTAATCTCTGGGGCCAACGTCCTGACTTTC. J is TRBJ2-6 and V is TRBV14; a possible D gene is TRBD1 (6 bases). V was trimmed by 4 bases and J by 0 bases, leaving 13 bases between them. This CDR3 is built from 17 residues. Germline assignment: CDR1 SGHDN and CDR2 FVKESK.

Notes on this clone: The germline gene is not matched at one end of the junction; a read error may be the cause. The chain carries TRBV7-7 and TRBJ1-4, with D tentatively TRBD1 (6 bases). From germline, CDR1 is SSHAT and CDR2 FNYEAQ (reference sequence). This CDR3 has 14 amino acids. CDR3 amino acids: CASSLGGTNEKLFF. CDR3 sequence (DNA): TGTGCTAGCAGCTTAGGGGGGACTAATGAAAAACTGTTTTTT.

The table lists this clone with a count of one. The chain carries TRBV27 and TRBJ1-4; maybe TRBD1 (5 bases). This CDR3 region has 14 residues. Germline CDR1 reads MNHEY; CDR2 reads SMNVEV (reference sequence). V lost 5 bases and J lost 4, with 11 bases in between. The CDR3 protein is CASSTGQGNEKLFF. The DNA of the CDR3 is TGTGCCAGCAGTACCGGGCAGGGTAATGAAAAACTGTTTTTT. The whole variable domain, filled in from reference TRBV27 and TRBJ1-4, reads EAQVTQNPRYLITVTGKKLTVTCSQNMNHEYMSWYRQDPGLGLRQIYYSMNVEVTDKGDVPEGYKVSRKEKRNFPLILESPSPNQTSLYFCASSTGQGNEKLFFGSGTQLSVL.

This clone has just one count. The CDR3 DNA sequence: TGTGCCAGCAGCTTGCTCCTAGGGAGTAATGAGCAGTTCTTC. This codes for CASSLLLGSNEQFF. The chain employs TRBV5-6 and TRBJ2-1, with D tentatively TRBD2 (5 bases). Looked up from germline, CDR1 is SGHDT and CDR2 is YYEEEE. The V and J ends lost 1 base and 7 bases respectively, with 12 bases between them. The CDR3 runs to 14 residues.